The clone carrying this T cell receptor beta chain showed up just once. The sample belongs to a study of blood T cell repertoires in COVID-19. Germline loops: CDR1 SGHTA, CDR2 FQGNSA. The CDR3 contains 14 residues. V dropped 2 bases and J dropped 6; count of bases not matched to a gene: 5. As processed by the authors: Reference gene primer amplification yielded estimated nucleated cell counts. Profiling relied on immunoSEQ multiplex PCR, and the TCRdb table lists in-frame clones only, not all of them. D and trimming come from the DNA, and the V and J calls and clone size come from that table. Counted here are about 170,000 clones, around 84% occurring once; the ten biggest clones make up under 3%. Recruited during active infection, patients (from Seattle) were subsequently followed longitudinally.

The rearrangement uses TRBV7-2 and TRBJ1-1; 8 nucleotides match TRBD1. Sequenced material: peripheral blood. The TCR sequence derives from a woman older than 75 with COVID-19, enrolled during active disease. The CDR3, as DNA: TGTGCCAGCAGCTTATATTCAGGGGGCCCTGAAGCTTTCTTT. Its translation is CASSLYSGGPEAFF.